These 17 T cell receptor beta chains came from one sample sequenced in a study of blood T cell repertoires in COVID-19. Profiled with immunoSEQ multiplex PCR; TCRdb holds only in-frame clones, not every one. The sample holds 37,000 or so clones, around four fifths seen once. Specimen: peripheral blood. The receptors come from a human donor in a cohort sampled during active COVID-19.

The table lists this clone with a count of one. The chain is built from TRBV19 and TRBJ2-1, with TRBD2 matching over 15 bases. Trimming removed 4 bases from V and 0 bases from J; junction bases left unmatched: 1. The V gene's germline CDR1 is LNHDA and CDR2 SQIVND (reference sequence). The CDR3 covers 17 residues. The CDR3 DNA sequence: TGTGCCAGTAGTAAGGGACTAGCGGGGGGCTCCTACAATGAGCAGTTCTTC. It specifies CASSKGLAGGSYNEQFF.

This clone has just one count. The rearrangement joins TRBV18 to TRBJ1-3, with D possibly TRBD1 on 5 matching bases. Germline V gene lookup returns CDR1 KGHSH and CDR2 LQKENI. V gave up 0 bases and J gave up 2 bases, with 8 bases separating them. CDR3 length: 15 residues. The CDR3 nucleotides are TGTGCCAGCTCACCACCACAGACAGCTGGAAACACCATATATTTT. Protein product: CASSPPQTAGNTIYF.

The chain is built from TRBV3-1 (or the pseudogene TRBV3-2) and TRBJ1-1, with 7 bases lining up with TRBD1. Germline V gene sequence: CDR1 LGHDT, CDR2 YNNKEL (reference sequence). The CDR3 covers 13 residues. V lost 9 bases to trimming and J lost 7 bases; unmatched junction nucleotides: 11. The chain's CDR3 is CASTYRGSGEAFF. CDR3 sequence (DNA): TGTGCCAGTACATACAGGGGTAGTGGTGAAGCTTTCTTT.

This clone was found once. The chain recombines TRBV30 with TRBJ2-3; tentative D call: TRBD2 (6 bases). Per germline, CDR1 GTSNPN and CDR2 SVGIG (reference sequence). The V end was cut by 0 bases, the J end by 3 bases, with 7 bases between. There are 13 residues in the CDR3. CDR3 nucleotide sequence: TGTGCCTGGAGTGTGGGAGGTACAGATACGCAGTATTTT. Encoded protein: CAWSVGGTDTQYF.

The V and J genes are TRBV30 and TRBJ2-5, with TRBD1 matching over 9 bases. The germline gives CDR1 GTSNPN, CDR2 SVGIG (reference sequence). The CDR3 spans 15 residues. J gave up 5 bases and V 1 base, and 8 bases lay outside the gene matches. CDR3 protein: CAWSGGDRVLETQYF. The DNA for the CDR3 is TGTGCCTGGAGTGGCGGGGACAGGGTGCTGGAGACCCAGTACTTC.

The chain is built from TRBV15 and TRBJ1-5, with TRBD1 identical over 10 bases. V was clipped by 5 bases and J by 3 bases; unmatched bases: 1. Germline assignment: CDR1 LNHNV and CDR2 YYDKDF (reference sequence). The CDR3 covers 14 residues. In DNA form, the CDR3 reads TGTGCCACCAGCGGGACAGGGGTCAATCAGCCCCAGCATTTT. Amino acid sequence: CATSGTGVNQPQHF.

This chain connects TRBV7-8 to TRBJ2-5, with TRBD2 matching over 10 bases. The length of the CDR3 is 17 residues. V shed 1 base, J shed 2 bases, and the junction held 7 bases outside the gene matches. Germline assignment: CDR1 SGHVS and CDR2 FQNEAQ. The CDR3 is CASSLDSGGAFQETQYF. As DNA, the CDR3 is TGTGCCAGCAGCTTAGACAGCGGGGGGGCCTTTCAAGAGACCCAGTACTTC.

The J gene is TRBJ2-5, the V gene TRBV12-5, with 8 bases matching TRBD1. Germline CDR1 and CDR2: LGHNT and FRNRAP. There are 14 residues in the CDR3. V lost 5 bases, J lost 7 bases, and 9 bases stayed unmatched. CDR3 amino acids: CASGGDRGGGTQYF. The CDR3 DNA follows: TGTGCTAGTGGTGGCGACAGGGGAGGAGGGACCCAGTACTTC. The full variable domain, rest sourced from reference TRBV12-5 and TRBJ2-5, is DARVTQTPRHKVTEMGQEVTMRCQPILGHNTVFWYRQTMMQGLELLAYFRNRAPLDDSGMPKDRFSAEMPDATLATLKIQPSEPRDSAVYFCASGGDRGGGTQYFGPGTRLLVL.

The gene calls are TRBV7-2 and TRBJ2-3; a weak D match, TRBD1 (5 bases). Germline V gene sequence: CDR1 SGHTA, CDR2 FQGNSA. This CDR3 spans 15 amino acids. Trimming removed 3 bases from V and 2 bases from J, with 12 bases in between. This CDR3 is CASSFAGRATDTQYF. The CDR3 bases are TGTGCCAGCAGCTTCGCTGGCAGGGCCACAGATACGCAGTATTTT.

This clone showed up just once. The V call is TRBV5-5, the J call TRBJ1-2, with a weak D call TRBD1 (5 bases). Germline V gene data show CDR1 as SGHKS and CDR2 as YYEKEE (reference sequence). The germline V and J ends were trimmed by 4 bases and 8 bases, with 21 bases remaining between them. This CDR3 contains 15 residues. The DNA for the CDR3 is TGTGCCAGCAGCCCCGGGACTCACGGGGCGGAGGGCTACACCTTC. It is translated as CASSPGTHGAEGYTF.

This clone showed up just a few times. The rearrangement joins TRBV2 to TRBJ1-2, with D hard to call. Germline CDR1 reads SNHLY; CDR2 reads FYNNEI. V shed 0 bases and J shed 7 bases, with 3 bases lying between them. The CDR3 is 11 residues long. CDR3 coding DNA: TGTGCCAGCAGTGAAGCCTCTGGCTACACCTTC. Amino acid sequence: CASSEASGYTF.

This chain uses TRBV5-1 with TRBJ1-1; 7 positions agree with TRBD1. The CDR3 has 13 amino acids. The V gene end was trimmed by 2 bases and the J gene end by 4 bases; junction bases not matched to a gene: 2. Germline lookup yields CDR1 SGHRS and CDR2 YFSETQ. The CDR3 coding sequence is TGCGCCAGCAGCTTCCCAGGGGGCACTGAAGCTTTCTTT. Translating gives CASSFPGGTEAFF.

The CDR3: CASSFTGTGAREYF. DNA for the CDR3: TGTGCCAGCAGCTTTACCGGGACAGGCGCCAGGGAATACTTC. The chain couples TRBV11-3 to TRBJ2-7; 8 bases agree with TRBD1. This CDR3 is built from 14 residues. V lost 3 bases, J lost 13 bases, and 14 bases stayed unmatched. CDR1 is SGHNT and CDR2 is YENEEA in the germline V gene.

This clone appeared a few times. The rearrangement uses TRBV30 and TRBJ1-1, with D perhaps TRBD1 (6 bases). CDR1 is GTSNPN and CDR2 is SVGIG in the germline V gene (reference sequence). The CDR3 has 11 residues. The ends were cut back, 8 bases at V and 11 bases at J, with 18 bases in the middle. The CDR3 loop is CARGQGVVAFF. The CDR3 DNA reads TGTGCCAGGGGACAAGGGGTTGTGGCTTTCTTT.

The V and J genes are TRBV7-9 and TRBJ2-7; 8 nucleotides match TRBD2. Trimming at V came to 6 bases and at J to 4 bases, leaving 11 bases not matched to a gene. The CDR3 is 15 amino acids. Germline values: CDR1 SEHNR, CDR2 FQNEAQ (reference sequence). The CDR3 nucleotides are TGTGCCAGCAGTCCAGCTGTAGCGGGGCGGTACGAGCAGTACTTC. It yields the protein CASSPAVAGRYEQYF.

The chain employs TRBV28 and TRBJ2-3; a possible D gene is TRBD2 (5 bases). Trimming cost V 11 bases and J 6 bases, with 12 bases left between them. Germline loops: CDR1 MDHEN, CDR2 SYDVKM. This CDR3 comprises 11 residues. Here the CDR3 reads CASSPGDTQYF. The CDR3, as DNA: TGTGCCTCCTCACCGGGGGATACGCAGTATTTT.

The chain combines TRBV4-3 with TRBJ1-1, with 7 bases that match TRBD1. CDR3 length equals 16 residues. The trim removed 0 bases at V and 4 bases at J, leaving 8 bases unmatched. Germline loops: CDR1 LGHNA, CDR2 YSLEER. The DNA of the CDR3 is TGCGCCAGCAGCCAAGAAAAGGCAGGGGGTGTCACTGAAGCTTTCTTT. Its protein is CASSQEKAGGVTEAFF.